The rows below give T cell receptor beta chains drawn from one sample of a study of blood T cells in healthy people across ages. Each CDR3 protein gets one entry after TCRdb re-called the 5' RACE reads with MiXCR. The sample consists of about 2 million distinct CDR3 sequences, 40% to 55% of them appearing once. The sample taken for sequencing was blood. Receptors were obtained from a middle-aged woman in good health. The CDR3 runs from the conserved cysteine through the conserved F or W. The D gene is left open where the match is weak. Clone size appears in some rows only: once, few, many, or a class for an expanded clone.

j_call	clone_size	d_call	v_call	cdr3_aa	cdr3_nt
TRBJ2-7	.	TRBD1	TRBV7-2	CASSLEGQGGYEQYF	TGTGCCAGCAGCTTAGAGGGACAGGGGGGTTACGAGCAGTACTTC
TRBJ2-7	.	.	TRBV3-1	CASSHGGLRYEQYF	TGTGCCAGCAGCCACGGGGGGCTTCGGTACGAGCAGTACTTC
TRBJ2-7	.	TRBD1	TRBV4-3	CASSQGTGMYEQYF	TGCGCCAGCAGCCAAGGGACAGGGATGTACGAGCAGTACTTC
TRBJ2-3	few	.	TRBV12-3/TRBV12-4	CASSFKSGTNTATDTQYF	TGTGCCAGCAGTTTTAAGTCGGGAACCAATACCGCCACAGATACGCAGTATTTT
TRBJ2-1	.	.	TRBV20-1	CSATTDRPLTQETQFF	TGCAGTGCCACCACGGACAGACCCCTTACGCAAGAGACCCAGTTCTTC
TRBJ1-5	once	.	TRBV4-2	CASSQEISTDLNQPQHF	TGTGCCAGCAGCCAAGAGATAAGTACAGACCTCAATCAGCCCCAGCATTTT
TRBJ2-7	.	TRBD1	TRBV4-1	CASSQAGDRGAYEQYF	TGCGCCAGCAGCCAAGCTGGGGACAGGGGAGCCTACGAGCAGTACTTC
TRBJ2-5	.	TRBD1	TRBV18	CASLQDRGQTQYF	TGTGCCAGCTTACAAGACAGGGGGCAGACCCAGTACTTC
TRBJ1-2	few	TRBD1	TRBV20-1	CSARNTGQGDYGYTF	TGCAGTGCTAGGAACACTGGACAGGGGGACTATGGCTACACCTTC
TRBJ2-1	.	.	TRBV15	CATSPYSDNEQFF	TGTGCCACCAGCCCCTACTCCGACAATGAGCAGTTCTTC